These 12 T cell receptor beta chains were all obtained from the same sample, sequenced in a study of chemoradiotherapy in HPV16-positive cancers. The method was immunoSEQ multiplex PCR; TCRdb's version includes in-frame clones alone and lacks a portion of them. This sample has 7,000 or so clones, with 65% to 90% found just once. Specimen: tumor tissue, collected from a patient who underwent chemoradiotherapy. The origin of the receptors is a human donor with HPV-associated anogenital cancer.

The chain employs TRBV19 and TRBJ2-7; no clear D gene. Germline CDR1 LNHDA, CDR2 SQIVND (reference sequence). There are 13 residues in the CDR3. Trimming took 6 bases from V and 1 from J, leaving 10 bases between them. This chain's CDR3 is CASSSGLSYEQYF. The CDR3 DNA is TGTGCCAGTAGCTCCGGGCTATCCTACGAGCAGTACTTC.

The gene calls are TRBV5-1 and TRBJ1-2, with 8 bases fitting TRBD1. Per the germline V gene, CDR1 is SGHRS and CDR2 is YFSETQ. The CDR3 runs 14 residues. Trimming at V came to 1 base and at J to 5 bases, leaving 4 bases not matched to a gene. The CDR3 region is CASSLHRGNYGYTF. The CDR3 DNA is TGCGCCAGCAGCTTGCACAGGGGGAATTATGGCTACACCTTC.

This clone came up once. This chain connects TRBV19 to TRBJ2-5; TRBD2 is a possible D gene (6 bases). With the DNA end fitting TRBJ2-7 better, the J assignment may be wrong. The V gene's germline CDR1 is LNHDA and CDR2 SQIVND (reference sequence). The CDR3 has 13 amino acids. The CDR3 DNA sequence: TGTGCCAGTAGTCCCGGACTAAACTACGAGCAGTACTTC. Amino acids: CASSPGLNYEQYF.

The chain has TRBV6-1 and TRBJ1-5; 7 bases are shared with TRBD1. Germline V gene lookup returns CDR1 MNHNS and CDR2 SASEGT. Trimming removed 4 bases from V and 7 bases from J; junction bases left unmatched: 10. The CDR3 is made up of 15 amino acids. The CDR3 DNA reads as TGTGCCAGCAGTGTTTATACAGGGGCGGGACAGCCCCAGCATTTT. Translating it yields CASSVYTGAGQPQHF.

The chain links TRBV5-1 to TRBJ2-1, with D possibly being TRBD2 (6 bases). Germline CDR1 and CDR2: SGHRS and YFSETQ. This CDR3 is 15 amino acids long. V shed 4 bases and J shed 1 base, with 12 bases lying between them. The CDR3 loop reads CASSPGLGSYNEQFF. DNA of the CDR3: TGCGCCAGCAGCCCGGGACTTGGTTCCTACAATGAGCAGTTCTTC.

J is TRBJ2-7 and V is TRBV6-1, with a weak D call TRBD1 (5 bases). Germline CDR1 is MNHNS and CDR2 is SASEGT. The CDR3 loop spans 15 amino acids. V gave up 2 bases and J gave up 3 bases, with 14 bases separating them. CDR3 coding DNA: TGTGCCAGCAGTGAATGGGCAGGGAATGACTACGAGCAGTACTTC. Translating it yields CASSEWAGNDYEQYF.

The V and J genes are TRBV18 and TRBJ2-1; D gene ambiguous. Germline CDR1 KGHSH, CDR2 LQKENI. The ends were cut back, 2 bases at V and 6 bases at J, with 11 bases in the middle. This CDR3 has 14 amino acids. The CDR3 nucleotides read TGTGCCAGCTCACCATGGGTGGATTCCAATGAGCAGTTCTTC. Protein sequence: CASSPWVDSNEQFF.

The rearrangement uses TRBV6-1 and TRBJ1-3, with D possibly being TRBD1 (5 bases). Germline values: CDR1 MNHNS, CDR2 SASEGT. The ends were cut back, 8 bases at V and 6 bases at J, with 17 bases in the middle. This CDR3 contains 14 residues. The CDR3 reads CASGRAWEINTIYF. The CDR3 coding sequence is TGTGCCAGCGGCAGGGCCTGGGAGATAAACACCATATATTTT.

V usage is TRBV4-3 and J usage is TRBJ1-6; 7 positions agree with TRBD1. Germline CDR1 LGHNA, CDR2 YSLEER. The CDR3 spans 16 residues. Germline trimming cut 0 bases from V and 7 bases from J; bases unmatched to any gene: 6. The CDR3 protein is CASSQDPGQLNSPLHF. The CDR3 nucleotides are TGCGCCAGCAGCCAAGATCCGGGACAGCTAAATTCACCCCTCCACTTT.

This chain connects TRBV27 to TRBJ1-1, with 10 bases that match TRBD1. Germline CDR1 and CDR2: MNHEY and SMNVEV (reference sequence). This CDR3 is built from 15 residues. V lost 3 bases to trimming and J lost 2 bases; unmatched junction nucleotides: 3. In DNA, the CDR3 is TGTGCCAGCAGTTTCCGGACAGGGGGAAACACTGAAGCTTTCTTT. Its protein is CASSFRTGGNTEAFF.

The chain uses TRBV5-1 and TRBJ1-6; no definite D call. The CDR3 is made up of 14 amino acids. Germline assignment: CDR1 SGHRS and CDR2 YFSETQ. The V end lost 4 bases, the J end lost 5 bases, and 10 bases lay between the germline ends. DNA of the CDR3: TGCGCCAGCAGCCTCAGCGGGGATAATTCACCCCTCCACTTT. Its protein is CASSLSGDNSPLHF.

Only one count was recorded for this clone. This chain joins TRBV18 and TRBJ2-3, with TRBD2 identical over 13 bases. Looked up from germline, CDR1 is KGHSH and CDR2 is LQKENI. The V and J ends lost 3 bases and 3 bases, in that order; junction bases with no gene match: 9. The CDR3 is 18 residues long. DNA for the CDR3: TGTGCCAGCTCACCCCAACCGACTAGCGGGGGGAATACAGATACGCAGTATTTT. Encoded protein: CASSPQPTSGGNTDTQYF.